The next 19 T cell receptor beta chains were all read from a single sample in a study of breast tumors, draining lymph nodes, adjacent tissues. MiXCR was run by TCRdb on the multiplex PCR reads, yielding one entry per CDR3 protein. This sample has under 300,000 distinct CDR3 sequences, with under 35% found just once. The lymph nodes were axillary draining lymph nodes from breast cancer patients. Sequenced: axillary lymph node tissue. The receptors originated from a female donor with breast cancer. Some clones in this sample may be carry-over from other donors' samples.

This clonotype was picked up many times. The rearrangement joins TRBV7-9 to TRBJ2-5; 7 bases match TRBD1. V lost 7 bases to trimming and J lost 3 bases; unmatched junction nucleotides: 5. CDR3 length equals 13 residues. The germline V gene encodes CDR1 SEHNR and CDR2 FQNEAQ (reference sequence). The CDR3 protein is CASTQGQKETQYF. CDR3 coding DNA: TGTGCCAGCACCCAGGGACAGAAAGAGACCCAGTACTTC.

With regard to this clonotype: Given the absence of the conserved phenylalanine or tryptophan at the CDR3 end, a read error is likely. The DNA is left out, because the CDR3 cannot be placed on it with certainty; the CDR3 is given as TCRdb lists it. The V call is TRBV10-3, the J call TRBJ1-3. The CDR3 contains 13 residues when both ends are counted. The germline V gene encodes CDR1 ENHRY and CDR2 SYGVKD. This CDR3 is CATGTVSGNTIHL.

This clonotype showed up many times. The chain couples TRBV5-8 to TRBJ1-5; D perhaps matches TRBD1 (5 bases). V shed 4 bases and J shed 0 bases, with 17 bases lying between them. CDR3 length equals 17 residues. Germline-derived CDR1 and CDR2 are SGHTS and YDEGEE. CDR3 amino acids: CASSVGRSTYSNQPQHF. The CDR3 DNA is TGTGCCAGCAGCGTGGGGCGGAGTACCTATAGCAATCAGCCCCAGCATTTT. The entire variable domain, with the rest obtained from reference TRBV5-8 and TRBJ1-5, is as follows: EAGVTQSPTHLIKTRGQQATLRCSPISGHTSVYWYQQALGLGLQFLLWYDEGEERNRGNFPPRFSGRQFPNYSSELNVNALELEDSALYLCASSVGRSTYSNQPQHFGDGTRLSIL.

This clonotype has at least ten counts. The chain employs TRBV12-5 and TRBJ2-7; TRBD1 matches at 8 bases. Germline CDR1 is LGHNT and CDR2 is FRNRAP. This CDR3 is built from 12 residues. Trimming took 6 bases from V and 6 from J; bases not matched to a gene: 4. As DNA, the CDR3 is TGTGCTAGTGGACCGACAGGGGTCGAGCAGTACTTC. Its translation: CASGPTGVEQYF. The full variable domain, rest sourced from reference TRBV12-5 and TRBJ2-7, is DARVTQTPRHKVTEMGQEVTMRCQPILGHNTVFWYRQTMMQGLELLAYFRNRAPLDDSGMPKDRFSAEMPDATLATLKIQPSEPRDSAVYFCASGPTGVEQYFGPGTRLTVT.

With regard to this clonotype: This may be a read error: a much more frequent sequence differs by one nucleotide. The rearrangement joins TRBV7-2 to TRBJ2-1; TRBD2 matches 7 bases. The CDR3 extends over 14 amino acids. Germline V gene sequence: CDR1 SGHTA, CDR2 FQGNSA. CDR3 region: CASSFNRDYNEQLF. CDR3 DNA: TGTGCCAGCAGCTTCAACCGGGACTACAATGAGCAGCTCTTC.

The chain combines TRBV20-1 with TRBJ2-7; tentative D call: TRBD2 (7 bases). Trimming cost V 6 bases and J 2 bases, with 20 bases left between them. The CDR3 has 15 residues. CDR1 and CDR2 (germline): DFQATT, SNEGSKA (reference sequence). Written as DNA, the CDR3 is TGCAGTGCGATAAGGGGGGGCGGGGGAGCCTACGAGCAGTACTTC. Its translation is CSAIRGGGGAYEQYF.

The chain's CDR3 is CSVEDGRARQETQYF. The CDR3 DNA sequence: TGCAGCGTTGAAGATGGCAGGGCCCGCCAAGAGACCCAGTACTTC. The V call is TRBV29-1, the J call TRBJ2-5; perhaps TRBD1 as D (5 bases). The germline gives CDR1 SQVTM, CDR2 ANQGSEA. The CDR3 has 15 amino acids. V lost 0 bases and J lost 1, with 12 bases in between.

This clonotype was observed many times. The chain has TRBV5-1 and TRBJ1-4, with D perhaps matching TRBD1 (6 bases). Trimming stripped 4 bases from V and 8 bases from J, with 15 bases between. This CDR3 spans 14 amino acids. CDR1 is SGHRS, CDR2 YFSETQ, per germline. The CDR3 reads CASSIQGAGEKLFF. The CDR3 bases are TGCGCCAGCAGCATACAGGGAGCGGGGGAAAAACTGTTTTTT.

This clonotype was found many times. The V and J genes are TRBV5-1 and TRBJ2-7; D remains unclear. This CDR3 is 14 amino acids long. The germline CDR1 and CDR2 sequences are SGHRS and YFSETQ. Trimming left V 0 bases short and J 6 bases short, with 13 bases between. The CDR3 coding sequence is TGCGCCAGCAGCTTGGGGGCAAGTTTTGTCGAGCAGTACTTC. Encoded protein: CASSLGASFVEQYF.

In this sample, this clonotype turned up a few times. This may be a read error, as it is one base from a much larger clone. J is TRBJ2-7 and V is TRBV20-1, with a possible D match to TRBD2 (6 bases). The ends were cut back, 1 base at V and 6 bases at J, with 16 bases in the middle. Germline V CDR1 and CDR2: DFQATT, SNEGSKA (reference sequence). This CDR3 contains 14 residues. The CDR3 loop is CSARVGSGPSEQYF. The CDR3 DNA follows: TGCAGTGCTAGAGTAGGTAGCGGTCCCTCCGAGCAGTACTTC.

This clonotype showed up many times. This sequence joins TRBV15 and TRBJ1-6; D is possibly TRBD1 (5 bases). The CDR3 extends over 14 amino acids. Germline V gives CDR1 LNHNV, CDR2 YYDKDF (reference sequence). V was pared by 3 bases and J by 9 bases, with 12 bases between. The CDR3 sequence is CATSRGGTGSPLHF. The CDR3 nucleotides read TGTGCCACCAGCAGGGGGGGGACTGGTTCACCCCTCCACTTT.

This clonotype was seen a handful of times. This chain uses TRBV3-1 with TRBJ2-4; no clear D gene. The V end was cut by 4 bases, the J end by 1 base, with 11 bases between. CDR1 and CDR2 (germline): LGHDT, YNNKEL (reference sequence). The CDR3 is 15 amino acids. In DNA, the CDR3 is TGTGCCAGCAGCCCCTTGGCGGACGCCAAAAACATTCAGTACTTC. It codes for CASSPLADAKNIQYF.

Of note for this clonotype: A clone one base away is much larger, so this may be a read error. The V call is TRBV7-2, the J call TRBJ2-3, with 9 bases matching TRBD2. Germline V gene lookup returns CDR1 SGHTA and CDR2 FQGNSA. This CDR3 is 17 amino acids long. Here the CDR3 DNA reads TGTGCCAGCAGCTTAGCGGGGCTAGCGGGACGGGCAGATCCGCAGTATTTT. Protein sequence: CASSLAGLAGRADPQYF.

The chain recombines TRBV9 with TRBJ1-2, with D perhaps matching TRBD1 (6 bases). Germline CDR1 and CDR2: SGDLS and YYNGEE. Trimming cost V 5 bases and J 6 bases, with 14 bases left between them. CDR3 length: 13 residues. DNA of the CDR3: TGTGCCAGCAGGGGGGGCAGGATCGATGGCTACACCTTC. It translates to CASRGGRIDGYTF. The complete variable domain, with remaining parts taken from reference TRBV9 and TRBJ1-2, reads DSGVTQTPKHLITATGQRVTLRCSPRSGDLSVYWYQQSLDQGLQFLIQYYNGEERAKGNILERFSAQQFPDLHSELNLSSLELGDSALYFCASRGGRIDGYTFGSGTRLTVV.

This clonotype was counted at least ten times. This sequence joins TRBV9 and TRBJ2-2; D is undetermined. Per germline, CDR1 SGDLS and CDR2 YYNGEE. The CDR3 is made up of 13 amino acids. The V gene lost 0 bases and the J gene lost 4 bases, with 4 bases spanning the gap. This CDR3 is CASSVAATGELFF. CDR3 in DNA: TGTGCCAGCAGCGTAGCGGCCACCGGGGAGCTGTTTTTT.

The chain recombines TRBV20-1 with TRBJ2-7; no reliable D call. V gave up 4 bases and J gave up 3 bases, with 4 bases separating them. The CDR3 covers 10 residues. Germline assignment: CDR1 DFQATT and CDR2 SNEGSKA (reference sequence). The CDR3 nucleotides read TGCAGTGCTACAAACTACGAGCAGTACTTC. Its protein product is CSATNYEQYF.

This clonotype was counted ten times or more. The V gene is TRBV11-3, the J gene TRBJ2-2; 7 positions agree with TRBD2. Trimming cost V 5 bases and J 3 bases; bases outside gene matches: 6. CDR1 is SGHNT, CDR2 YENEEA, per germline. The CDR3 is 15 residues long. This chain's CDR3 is CASSTGGVDTGELFF. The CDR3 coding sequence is TGTGCCAGCAGCACGGGGGGTGTCGACACCGGGGAGCTGTTTTTT.

CDR3 amino acids: CSQEGTGISYGYTF. CDR3 DNA: TGCAGCCAAGAAGGGACAGGGATTAGCTATGGCTACACCTTC. This sequence joins TRBV29-1 and TRBJ1-2; 9 bases line up with TRBD1. Germline CDR1 is SQVTM and CDR2 is ANQGSEA. This CDR3 has 14 residues. The V gene end was trimmed by 8 bases and the J gene end by 4 bases; junction bases not matched to a gene: 11.

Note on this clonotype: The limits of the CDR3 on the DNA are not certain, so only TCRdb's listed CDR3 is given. The CDR3 here is CASSLVGQGTGYEQHF. The chain couples TRBV12-3 or TRBV12-4 to TRBJ2-7; the D segment call TRBD1 is taken from the table without a DNA check. The CDR3 is 16 amino acids long, termini counted.